The entry below describes one T cell receptor beta chain. The sample belongs to a study of shared clonotypes between healthy human individuals. Profiled with immunoSEQ multiplex PCR; TCRdb holds only in-frame clones, not every one. The sample shows a few hundred thousand clones, around 97% of them seen only once. The CDR3 loop spans 15 amino acids. Germline V CDR1 and CDR2: SGHVS, FQNEAQ. V lost 5 bases to trimming and J lost 8 bases; unmatched junction nucleotides: 12. This chain joins TRBV7-8 and TRBJ1-2; 9 bases fit TRBD1. The sample taken for sequencing was naive CD4+ T cells sorted from blood. As to subset: CD45RA+ positively selected. The TCR sequence derives from a woman in her twenties or thirties in good health. DNA of the CDR3: TGTGCCAGCAGCAAGGGACAGGGAGGTAGTCGGGGCTACACCTTC. Protein product: CASSKGQGGSRGYTF.